The source of this T cell receptor beta chain is a study of T cell responses to AZD1222 COVID-19 vaccine. The CDR3 has 13 residues. Germline CDR1 is SGHTA and CDR2 is FQGNSA. Trimming cost V 4 bases and J 3 bases, with 8 bases left between them. Some clones are missing from TCRdb's copy, which holds only in-frame ones; the method was immunoSEQ multiplex PCR. The repertoire holds about 85,000 clones, with 65% to 90% as singletons. The chain has TRBV7-2 and TRBJ2-3; D is undetermined. The sequence came from an adult in good health. The input for sequencing was peripheral blood, taken on day 0 of AZD1222 vaccination. For the CDR3, the DNA is TGTGCCAGCAGCTCAGTTTATACAGATACGCAGTATTTT. Protein sequence: CASSSVYTDTQYF. The whole variable domain, remainder taken from reference TRBV7-2 and TRBJ2-3, is GAGVSQSPSNKVTEKGKDVELRCDPISGHTALYWYRQSLGQGLEFLIYFQGNSAPDKSGLPSDRFSAERTGGSVSTLTIQRTQQEDSAVYLCASSSVYTDTQYFGPGTRLTVL.